These 29 T cell receptor beta chains came from one sample sequenced in a study of OX40 agonist ivuxolimab in advanced cancers. The library was made by the immunoSEQ multiplex PCR assay. TCRdb carries this immuneACCESS record with in-frame sequences only. Its versions omit some clonotypes, under half of them owing to an unresolved V gene in the studies checked, with the rest unexplained. The sample table lists tens of thousands of clones, about 86% of them with a count of one. Clones ranked in the top ten supply 0.65% to 0.9% of the sample. This sample comprised CD4+ or CD8+ T cells sorted from blood, obtained in a trial of the OX40 agonist ivuxolimab. Receptors originate from an adult with an advanced solid tumor such as melanoma, head and neck, liver or kidney cancer.

V usage is TRBV6-1 and J usage is TRBJ1-2, with D possibly being TRBD1 (5 bases). Trimming removed 0 bases at V and 4 bases at J, with 15 bases between. The CDR3 spans 16 residues. Germline-derived CDR1 and CDR2 are MNHNS and SASEGT. CDR3 coding DNA: TGTGCCAGCAGTGAAGCCGGCGGGGGAGGGAGCTATGGCTACACCTTC. Residues: CASSEAGGGGSYGYTF.

This rearrangement joins TRBV13 to TRBJ2-6, with D hard to call. Germline-derived CDR1 and CDR2 are PRHDT and FYEKMQ (reference sequence). This CDR3 region has 15 residues. Trimming removed 4 bases from V and 2 bases from J, with 9 bases in between. In DNA, the CDR3 is TGTGCCAGCAGCTACCGGCAGCCTGGGGCCAACGTCCTGACTTTC. It codes for CASSYRQPGANVLTF.

This chain connects TRBV7-9 to TRBJ2-7, with D perhaps matching TRBD1 or TRBD2 (5 bases each). The V gene's germline CDR1 is SEHNR and CDR2 FQNEAQ (reference sequence). The V gene lost 3 bases and the J gene lost 3 bases, with 12 bases spanning the gap. The CDR3 is 14 residues long. The CDR3 reads CASSFGTVSYEQYF. As DNA, the CDR3 is TGTGCCAGCAGCTTTGGGACGGTGAGCTACGAGCAGTACTTC.

This chain links TRBV5-6 with TRBJ2-1; D might be TRBD2 (6 bases). Germline lookup yields CDR1 SGHDT and CDR2 YYEEEE. This CDR3 region has 18 residues. Deletions cut 2 bases from V and 0 bases from J, with 18 bases between. The CDR3 region has the DNA TGTGCCAGCAGCTTCGGGGGTCCCTGGCAGAGCTCCTACAATGAGCAGTTCTTC. It encodes CASSFGGPWQSSYNEQFF.

V is TRBV5-6 and J is TRBJ2-4; D may be TRBD1 (6 bases). V lost 4 bases and J lost 1, with 15 bases in between. Germline CDR1 is SGHDT and CDR2 is YYEEEE. This CDR3 has 16 amino acids. The CDR3 is CASSLYRVGAKNIQYF. DNA for the CDR3: TGTGCCAGCAGCCTTTACAGGGTCGGGGCCAAAAACATTCAGTACTTC.

On this clone itself: The identical CDR3 is also encoded by other nucleotide sequences in the sample. The genes are TRBV5-1 and TRBJ2-5; 11 bases agree with TRBD1. The CDR3 consists of 15 residues. With V trimmed by 3 bases and J by 1 base, 2 bases remained unmatched. Germline V lookup: CDR1 SGHRS, CDR2 YFSETQ. The DNA of the CDR3 is TGCGCCAGCAGCTCCGGGACAGGGGGCCAAGAGACCCAGTACTTC. As protein: CASSSGTGGQETQYF.

The rearrangement joins TRBV7-9 to TRBJ2-7; 7 positions match TRBD1. With 0 bases clipped from V and 0 bases from J, the junction kept 14 bases outside the gene matches. Germline CDR1 and CDR2: SEHNR and FQNEAQ (reference sequence). The CDR3 contains 19 residues. CDR3 loop: CASSLAPPGQPSSSYEQYF. As DNA, the CDR3 is TGTGCCAGCAGCTTAGCCCCACCGGGACAGCCCTCGAGCTCCTACGAGCAGTACTTC.

V usage is TRBV5-4 and J usage is TRBJ2-2, with D unclear. The germline CDR1 and CDR2 sequences are SGHNT and YYREEE (reference sequence). CDR3 length: 14 residues. Between the trimmed V and J ends, which lost 0 bases and 6 bases, there was a span of 9 bases. This CDR3 reads CASSLDQPSGELFF. The CDR3 region has the DNA TGTGCCAGCAGCTTGGATCAGCCGTCCGGGGAGCTGTTTTTT. The variable domain in full, completed from reference TRBV5-4 and TRBJ2-2, reads ETGVTQSPTHLIKTRGQQVTLRCSSQSGHNTVSWYQQALGQGPQFIFQYYREEENGRGNFPPRFSGLQFPNYSSELNVNALELDDSALYLCASSLDQPSGELFFGEGSRLTVL.

This clone was picked up a small number of times. This chain links TRBV6-6 with TRBJ2-6; D remains unclear. Trimming removed 4 bases from V and 6 bases from J, with 4 bases in between. There are 12 residues in the CDR3. CDR1 is MNHNY, CDR2 SVGAGI, per germline (reference sequence). The CDR3 DNA sequence: TGTGCCAGCAGTTCATCGGCCAACGTCCTGACTTTC. This gives the protein CASSSSANVLTF.

The chain couples TRBV7-6 to TRBJ1-2; TRBD1 is a possible D gene (5 bases). Trimming pared 2 bases from V and 5 bases from J, leaving 9 bases between. The CDR3 is 13 residues long. Germline CDR1 and CDR2: SGHVS and FNYEAQ. The CDR3 DNA is TGTGCCAGCAGCTTAACCAGGGAATATGGCTACACCTTC. Translation gives CASSLTREYGYTF. The whole variable domain, remainder taken from reference TRBV7-6 and TRBJ1-2, is GAGVSQSPRYKVTKRGQDVALRCDPISGHVSLYWYRQALGQGPEFLTYFNYEAQQDKSGLPNDRFSAERPEGSISTLTIQRTEQRDSAMYRCASSLTREYGYTFGSGTRLTVV.

This clone was picked up a small number of times. The CDR3 here is CASSQGQGRNEQYF. The CDR3 DNA is TGTGCCAGCAGTCAAGGACAGGGGAGGAACGAGCAGTACTTC. This chain links TRBV28 with TRBJ2-7; 9 nucleotides agree with TRBD1. Germline V gene lookup returns CDR1 MDHEN and CDR2 SYDVKM. V gave up 5 bases and J gave up 5 bases; unmatched junction bases: 7. The CDR3 sequence is 14 residues long.

V usage is TRBV11-1 and J usage is TRBJ2-3; 9 nucleotides match TRBD2. The CDR3 totals 17 residues. With 5 bases clipped from V and 1 base from J, the junction kept 10 bases outside the gene matches. The V gene's germline CDR1 is SGHAT and CDR2 FQDESV (reference sequence). CDR3 DNA: TGTGCCAGCAGCCCCTCTCGACTAGCGGTTCGCACAGATACGCAGTATTTT. This encodes CASSPSRLAVRTDTQYF.

V usage is TRBV15 and J usage is TRBJ1-5; no firm D call. V was clipped by 1 base and J by 0 bases, with 16 bases between them. The CDR3 is made up of 18 amino acids. The germline CDR1 and CDR2 sequences are LNHNV and YYDKDF (reference sequence). Here the CDR3 DNA reads TGTGCCACCAGCAGAGGATATATCAGGTGGGTTAGCAATCAGCCCCAGCATTTT. It specifies CATSRGYIRWVSNQPQHF.

This chain links TRBV18 with TRBJ2-3; D may be TRBD1 (5 bases). With 4 bases removed from V and 0 bases from J, the gap between germline ends came to 14 bases. The CDR3 extends over 16 amino acids. Germline V gene sequence: CDR1 KGHSH, CDR2 LQKENI. The chain's CDR3 is CASSLSARASTDTQYF. CDR3 DNA sequence: TGTGCCAGCTCACTAAGTGCCAGGGCTAGCACAGATACGCAGTATTTT.

This clone came up once. V and J are TRBV12-5 and TRBJ2-1, with TRBD2 matching 8 bases. This CDR3 spans 14 amino acids. Losses at the gene ends were 1 base for V and 7 bases for J; bases not matched to a gene: 3. CDR1 LGHNT and CDR2 FRNRAP come from the germline V gene. The CDR3 DNA sequence: TGTGCTAGTGGTTTGGGACTAGCGTGGAATGAGCAGTTCTTC. It is translated as CASGLGLAWNEQFF.

The CDR3: CASSLPSGANEQFF. CDR3 nucleotides: TGTGCCAGCAGCTTACCCTCGGGGGCGAATGAGCAGTTCTTC. The chain is built from TRBV7-3 and TRBJ2-1, with D perhaps being TRBD1 or TRBD2 (6 bases each). This CDR3 region has 14 residues. Between the trimmed V and J ends, which lost 2 bases and 7 bases, there was a span of 12 bases. Germline lookup yields CDR1 SGHTA and CDR2 FQGTGA.

The CDR3 DNA sequence: TGTGCCAGCAGTTTACGTGCCTACGAGCAGTACTTC. As protein: CASSLRAYEQYF. The rearrangement joins TRBV27 to TRBJ2-7; D unclear. Looked up from germline, CDR1 is MNHEY and CDR2 is SMNVEV (reference sequence). Trimming left V 2 bases short and J 2 bases short, with 4 bases between. The CDR3 runs to 12 residues.

CDR3 region: CASSPNPGGGDEKLFF. In DNA, the CDR3 is TGCGCCAGCAGCCCCAACCCAGGGGGCGGGGATGAAAAACTGTTTTTT. The rearrangement joins TRBV4-1 to TRBJ1-4; 8 positions match TRBD1. V dropped 4 bases and J dropped 6; count of bases not matched to a gene: 10. The CDR3 is 16 residues long. Germline V gene data show CDR1 as MGHRA and CDR2 as YSYEKL.

The V call is TRBV1, the J call TRBJ2-7; the D segment call TRBD2 is taken from the table without a DNA check. TRBV1 is flagged as a pseudogene. This CDR3 has 14 residues. CDR3 nucleotide sequence: TGCACCAGCAGCCCGACTAGCGGGATATACGAGCAGTACTTC. It codes for CTSSPTSGIYEQYF.

This clone has more than one count but fewer than ten. Other DNA sequences from this sample encode an identical CDR3 as well. The gene calls are TRBV9 and TRBJ1-5; no clear D. Germline V lookup: CDR1 SGDLS, CDR2 YYNGEE. With 0 bases removed from V and 0 bases from J, the gap between germline ends came to 7 bases. The CDR3 is made up of 15 amino acids. This CDR3 is CASSVEGSSNQPQHF. In DNA form, the CDR3 reads TGTGCCAGCAGCGTAGAGGGCAGTAGCAATCAGCCCCAGCATTTT.

The genes are TRBV28 and TRBJ2-2, with 8 bases fitting TRBD2. This CDR3 is built from 15 residues. V shed 5 bases and J 5 bases; nucleotides not matched to a gene: 7. In germline, CDR1 is MDHEN, CDR2 SYDVKM. This CDR3 is CASSLTGTRTGELFF. CDR3 nucleotide sequence: TGTGCCAGCAGTCTAACCGGGACTAGGACCGGGGAGCTGTTTTTT.

This clone appeared once. The chain uses TRBV11-2 and TRBJ2-7; D possibly matches TRBD1 or TRBD2 (5 bases each). The CDR3 length is 13 residues. CDR1 SGHAT and CDR2 FQNNGV come from the germline V gene. The V and J ends lost 1 base and 6 bases respectively, with 10 bases between them. In nucleotides, the CDR3 is TGTGCCAGCAGCTTAGCGACTACAGGCGAGCAGTACTTC. This encodes CASSLATTGEQYF.

The chain joins TRBV6-5 to TRBJ1-2; 8 nucleotides align to TRBD1. Germline CDR1 is MNHEY and CDR2 is SVGAGI. V trimming: 4 bases; J trimming: 6 bases; junction bases outside the gene matches: 10. The CDR3 is 15 residues long. The CDR3 loop is CASSSRDRIGHGYTF. CDR3 DNA: TGTGCCAGCAGTTCACGGGACAGGATCGGGCATGGCTACACCTTC.

This clone was recorded a few times. The V call is TRBV11-2, the J call TRBJ2-5; the D is unclear. CDR1 SGHAT and CDR2 FQNNGV come from the germline V gene. The germline V and J ends were trimmed by 4 bases and 5 bases, with 8 bases remaining between them. The CDR3 extends over 12 amino acids. This CDR3 is CASSSLAETQYF. The CDR3 DNA follows: TGTGCCAGCAGCTCCCTGGCGGAGACCCAGTACTTC.

As to this clone: A read error may account for a junction end that differs from germline. The V and J genes are TRBV7-7 and TRBJ2-2, with D possibly being TRBD1 or TRBD2 (5 bases each). The CDR3 runs to 16 residues. CDR1 is SSHAT and CDR2 is FNYEAQ in the germline V gene (reference sequence). The CDR3 nucleotides read TGTGCTAGCAGCTTAGCCGGGGCAGCGAAGACCGGGGAGCTGTTTTTT. Translating it yields CASSLAGAAKTGELFF.

V and J are TRBV7-8 and TRBJ2-5; D not certain. The CDR3 consists of 12 residues. The V end was cut by 5 bases, the J end by 8 bases, with 12 bases between. Germline CDR1 and CDR2: SGHVS and FQNEAQ. The CDR3 DNA sequence: TGTGCCAGCAGCCCCCTGCGGAAAACCCAGTACTTC. Translating gives CASSPLRKTQYF.

J is TRBJ1-4 and V is TRBV2; D remains unclear. The V and J ends lost 0 bases and 6 bases respectively, with 8 bases between them. The germline V gene encodes CDR1 SNHLY and CDR2 FYNNEI. The CDR3 consists of 14 residues. The CDR3 coding sequence is TGTGCCAGCAGTGAAGCGAGGCCACATGAAAAACTGTTTTTT. Translated: CASSEARPHEKLFF.

The chain joins TRBV6-4 to TRBJ2-1, with D perhaps TRBD2 (6 bases). This CDR3 comprises 14 residues. V was shortened by 6 bases and J by 9 bases, with 18 bases between the two germline ends. CDR1 and CDR2 (germline): MRHNA, SNTAGT. The CDR3 DNA sequence: TGTGCCAGCAGCCAAGTGTGGGGAGGTAGTGAGCAGTTCTTC. Translated: CASSQVWGGSEQFF.

V and J are TRBV7-9 and TRBJ2-1; 7 bases fit TRBD2. The CDR3 is 13 residues long. Trimming cost V 5 bases and J 9 bases; bases outside gene matches: 7. Germline V gene lookup returns CDR1 SEHNR and CDR2 FQNEAQ (reference sequence). CDR3: CASSPRLAGEQFF. The CDR3 region has the DNA TGTGCCAGCAGCCCCAGACTAGCTGGTGAGCAGTTCTTC. The full variable domain, completed using reference TRBV7-9 and TRBJ2-1, is DTGVSQNPRHKITKRGQNVTFRCDPISEHNRLYWYRQTLGQGPEFLTYFQNEAQLEKSRLLSDRFSAERPKGSFSTLEIQRTEQGDSAMYLCASSPRLAGEQFFGPGTRLTVL.